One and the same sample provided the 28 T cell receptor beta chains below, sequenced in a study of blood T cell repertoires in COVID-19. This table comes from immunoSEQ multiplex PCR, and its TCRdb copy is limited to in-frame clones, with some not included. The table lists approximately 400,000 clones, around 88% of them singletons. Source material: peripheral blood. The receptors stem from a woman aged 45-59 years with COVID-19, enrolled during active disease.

The CDR3 loop reads CASSLDRGDDQPQHF. In DNA, the CDR3 is TGCGCCAGCAGCTTGGACAGGGGGGACGATCAGCCCCAGCATTTT. This rearrangement joins TRBV5-1 to TRBJ1-5, with 8 bases that match TRBD1. The CDR3 is made up of 15 amino acids. From germline, CDR1 is SGHRS and CDR2 YFSETQ. V lost 0 bases to trimming and J lost 5 bases; unmatched junction nucleotides: 4.

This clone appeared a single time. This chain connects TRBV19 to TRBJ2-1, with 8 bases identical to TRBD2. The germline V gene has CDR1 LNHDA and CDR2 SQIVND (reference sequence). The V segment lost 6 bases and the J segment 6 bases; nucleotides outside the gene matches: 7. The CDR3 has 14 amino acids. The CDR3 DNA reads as TGTGCCAGTAGGCAGCCCGGGACTAGCAATGAGCAGTTCTTC. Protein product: CASRQPGTSNEQFF.

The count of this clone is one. The CDR3 bases are TGCGCCAGCCAACCGGACAGCTCTGGAAACACCATATATTTT. This sequence encodes CASQPDSSGNTIYF. The chain carries TRBV5-1 and TRBJ1-3; a possible D gene is TRBD1 (6 bases). V was pared by 7 bases and J by 0 bases, with 11 bases between. Germline V gene data show CDR1 as SGHRS and CDR2 as YFSETQ. This CDR3 comprises 14 residues.

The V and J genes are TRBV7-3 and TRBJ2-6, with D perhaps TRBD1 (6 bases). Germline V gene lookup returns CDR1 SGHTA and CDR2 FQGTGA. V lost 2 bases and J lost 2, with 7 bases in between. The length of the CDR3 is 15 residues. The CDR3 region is CASSLQGTGANVLTF. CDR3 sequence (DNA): TGTGCCAGCAGCTTACAGGGGACTGGGGCCAACGTCCTGACTTTC.

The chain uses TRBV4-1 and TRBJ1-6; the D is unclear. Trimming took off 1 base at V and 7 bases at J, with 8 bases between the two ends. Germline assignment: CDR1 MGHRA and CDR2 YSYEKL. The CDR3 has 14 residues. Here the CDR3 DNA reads TGCGCCAGCAGCCAAGGCCCCGGGAATTCACCCCTCCACTTT. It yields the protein CASSQGPGNSPLHF.

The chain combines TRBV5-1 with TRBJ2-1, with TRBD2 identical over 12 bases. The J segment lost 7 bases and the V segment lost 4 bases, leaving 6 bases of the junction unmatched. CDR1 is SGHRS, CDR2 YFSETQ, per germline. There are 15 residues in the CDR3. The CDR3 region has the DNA TGCGCCAGCAGCCCCCTAGCGGGGGGGCGGAATGAGCAGTTCTTC. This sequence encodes CASSPLAGGRNEQFF. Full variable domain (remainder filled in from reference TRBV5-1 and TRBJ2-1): KAGVTQTPRYLIKTRGQQVTLSCSPISGHRSVSWYQQTPGQGLQFLFEYFSETQRNKGNFPGRFSGRQFSNSRSEMNVSTLELGDSALYLCASSPLAGGRNEQFFGPGTRLTVL.

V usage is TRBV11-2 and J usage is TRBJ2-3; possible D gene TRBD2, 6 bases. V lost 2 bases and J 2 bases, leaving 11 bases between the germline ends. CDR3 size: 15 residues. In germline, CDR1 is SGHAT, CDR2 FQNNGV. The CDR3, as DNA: TGTGCCAGCAGCTTATACGGGGGAAACACAGATACGCAGTATTTT. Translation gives CASSLYGGNTDTQYF. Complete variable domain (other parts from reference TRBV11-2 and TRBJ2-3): EAGVAQSPRYKIIEKRQSVAFWCNPISGHATLYWYQQILGQGPKLLIQFQNNGVVDDSQLPKDRFSAERLKGVDSTLKIQPAKLEDSAVYLCASSLYGGNTDTQYFGPGTRLTVL.

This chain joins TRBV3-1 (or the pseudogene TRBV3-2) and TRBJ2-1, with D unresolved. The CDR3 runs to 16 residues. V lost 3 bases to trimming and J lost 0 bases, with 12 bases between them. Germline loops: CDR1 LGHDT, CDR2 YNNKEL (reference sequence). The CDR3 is CASSQPTSSSYNEQFF. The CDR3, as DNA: TGTGCCAGCAGCCAGCCCACTTCTAGCTCCTACAATGAGCAGTTCTTC.

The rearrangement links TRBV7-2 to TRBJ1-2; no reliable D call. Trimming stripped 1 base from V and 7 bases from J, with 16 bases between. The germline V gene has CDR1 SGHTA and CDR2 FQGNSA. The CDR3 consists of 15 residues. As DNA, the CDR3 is TGTGCCAGCAGCTTAGAGATGGGAGGGATTGGTGGCTACACCTTC. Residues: CASSLEMGGIGGYTF.

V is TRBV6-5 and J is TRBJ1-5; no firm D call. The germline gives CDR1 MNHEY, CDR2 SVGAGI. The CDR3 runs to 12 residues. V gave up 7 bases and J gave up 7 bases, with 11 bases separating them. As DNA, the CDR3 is TGTGCCAGCATTAGTCCGGGGCAGCCCCAGCATTTT. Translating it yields CASISPGQPQHF.

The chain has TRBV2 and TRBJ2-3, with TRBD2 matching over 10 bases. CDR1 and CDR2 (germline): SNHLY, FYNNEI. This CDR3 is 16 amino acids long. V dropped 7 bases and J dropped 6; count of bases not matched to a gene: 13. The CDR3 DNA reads TGTGCCAGCACGTGGCTGCAGCGGGGGGGCAAGGATACGCAGTATTTT. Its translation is CASTWLQRGGKDTQYF. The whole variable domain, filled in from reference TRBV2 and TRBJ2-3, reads EPEVTQTPSHQVTQMGQEVILRCVPISNHLYFYWYRQILGQKVEFLVSFYNNEISEKSEIFDDQFSVERPDGSNFTLKIRSTKLEDSAMYFCASTWLQRGGKDTQYFGPGTRLTVL.

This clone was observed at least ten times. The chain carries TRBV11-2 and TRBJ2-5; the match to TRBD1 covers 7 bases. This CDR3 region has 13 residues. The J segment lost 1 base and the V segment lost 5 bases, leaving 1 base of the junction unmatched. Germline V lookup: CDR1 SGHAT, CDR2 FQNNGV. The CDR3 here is CASSPGGQETQYF. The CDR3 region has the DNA TGTGCCAGCAGCCCAGGGGGCCAAGAGACCCAGTACTTC. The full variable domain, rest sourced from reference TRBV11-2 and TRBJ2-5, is EAGVAQSPRYKIIEKRQSVAFWCNPISGHATLYWYQQILGQGPKLLIQFQNNGVVDDSQLPKDRFSAERLKGVDSTLKIQPAKLEDSAVYLCASSPGGQETQYFGPGTRLLVL.

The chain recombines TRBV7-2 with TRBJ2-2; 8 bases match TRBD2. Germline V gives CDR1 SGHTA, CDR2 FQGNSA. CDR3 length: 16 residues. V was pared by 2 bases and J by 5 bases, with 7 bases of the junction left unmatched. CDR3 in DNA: TGTGCCAGCAGCTTAATGGGGCGGGGGGTTACCGGGGAGCTGTTTTTT. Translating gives CASSLMGRGVTGELFF.

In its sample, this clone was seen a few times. The CDR3 DNA follows: TGTGCCAGCAGTGAAGGTATGGGACAGGGAGGAACCTTC. Translated, it gives CASSEGMGQGGTF. V and J are TRBV2 and TRBJ1-2; 9 bases are a match to TRBD1. Germline lookup yields CDR1 SNHLY and CDR2 FYNNEI. Trimming removed 1 base from V and 14 bases from J; junction bases left unmatched: 8. The CDR3 runs to 13 residues.

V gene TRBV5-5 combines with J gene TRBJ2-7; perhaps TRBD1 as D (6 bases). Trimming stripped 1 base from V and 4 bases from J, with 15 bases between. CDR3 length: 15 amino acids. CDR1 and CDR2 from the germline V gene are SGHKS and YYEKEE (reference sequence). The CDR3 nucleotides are TGTGCCAGCAGCTTGTCGGTGGGGACACCGTACGAGCAGTACTTC. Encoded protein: CASSLSVGTPYEQYF.

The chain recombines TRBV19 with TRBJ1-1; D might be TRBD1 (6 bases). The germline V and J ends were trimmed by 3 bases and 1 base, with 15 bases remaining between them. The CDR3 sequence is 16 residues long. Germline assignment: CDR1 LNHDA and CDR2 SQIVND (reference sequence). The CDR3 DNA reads TGTGCCAGTAGTATGTCGGGGGGGGGACAGAACACTGAAGCTTTCTTT. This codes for CASSMSGGGQNTEAFF.

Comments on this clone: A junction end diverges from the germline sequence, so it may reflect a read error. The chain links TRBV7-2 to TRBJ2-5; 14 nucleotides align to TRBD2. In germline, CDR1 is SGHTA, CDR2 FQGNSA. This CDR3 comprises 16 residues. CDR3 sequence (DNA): TGTGCCAGCAGTTTAGAGACTAGCGGGGGGGAAGAGACCCAGTACTTC. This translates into CASSLETSGGEETQYF.

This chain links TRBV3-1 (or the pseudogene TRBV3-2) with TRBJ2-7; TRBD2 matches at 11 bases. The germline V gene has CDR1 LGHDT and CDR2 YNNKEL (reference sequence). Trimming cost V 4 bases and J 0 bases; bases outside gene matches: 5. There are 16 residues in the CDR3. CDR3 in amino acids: CASSPTSGGPSYEQYF. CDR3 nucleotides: TGTGCCAGCAGCCCCACTAGCGGGGGCCCCTCCTACGAGCAGTACTTC.

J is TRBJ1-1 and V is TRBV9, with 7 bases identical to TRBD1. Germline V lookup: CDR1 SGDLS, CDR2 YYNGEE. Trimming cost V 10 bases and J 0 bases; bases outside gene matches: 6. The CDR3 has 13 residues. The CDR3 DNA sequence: TGTGCCGGGGCGACAGGGATGAACACTGAAGCTTTCTTT. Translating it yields CAGATGMNTEAFF.

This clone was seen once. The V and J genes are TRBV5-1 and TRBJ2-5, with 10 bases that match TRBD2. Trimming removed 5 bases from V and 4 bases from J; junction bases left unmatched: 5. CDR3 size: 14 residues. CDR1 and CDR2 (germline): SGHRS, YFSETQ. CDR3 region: CASRPAGGRETQYF. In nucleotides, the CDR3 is TGCGCCAGCAGGCCAGCGGGGGGGCGAGAGACCCAGTACTTC.

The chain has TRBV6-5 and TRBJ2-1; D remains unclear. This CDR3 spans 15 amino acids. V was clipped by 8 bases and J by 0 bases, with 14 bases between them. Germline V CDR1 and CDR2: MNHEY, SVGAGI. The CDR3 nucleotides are TGTGCCAGCCCTTTAGAGAGAGACTCCTACAATGAGCAGTTCTTC. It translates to CASPLERDSYNEQFF.

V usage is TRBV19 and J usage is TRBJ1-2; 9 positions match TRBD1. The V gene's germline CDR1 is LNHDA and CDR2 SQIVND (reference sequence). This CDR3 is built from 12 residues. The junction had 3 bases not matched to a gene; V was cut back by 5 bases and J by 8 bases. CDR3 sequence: CASSGDREGYTF. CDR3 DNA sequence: TGTGCCAGTAGTGGGGACAGGGAAGGCTACACCTTC.

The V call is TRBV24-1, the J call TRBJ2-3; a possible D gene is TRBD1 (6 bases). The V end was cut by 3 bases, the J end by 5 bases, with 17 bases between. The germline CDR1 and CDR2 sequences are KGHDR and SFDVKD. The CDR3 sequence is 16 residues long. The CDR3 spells CATSDRRAGAQDTQYF. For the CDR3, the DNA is TGTGCCACCAGTGATCGTAGGGCAGGGGCGCAAGATACGCAGTATTTT.

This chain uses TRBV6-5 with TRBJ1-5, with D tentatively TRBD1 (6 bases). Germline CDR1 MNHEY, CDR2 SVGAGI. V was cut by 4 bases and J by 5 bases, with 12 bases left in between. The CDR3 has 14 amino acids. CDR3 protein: CASSFRQGHQPQHF. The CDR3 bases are TGTGCCAGCAGTTTCCGTCAGGGGCATCAGCCCCAGCATTTT.

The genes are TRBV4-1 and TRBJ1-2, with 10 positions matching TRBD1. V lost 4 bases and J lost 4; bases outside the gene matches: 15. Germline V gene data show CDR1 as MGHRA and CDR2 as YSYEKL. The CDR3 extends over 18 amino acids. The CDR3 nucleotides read TGCGCCAGCAGCCTAAGGCGGGGGGGACAGGGGTTTTTCTATGGCTACACCTTC. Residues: CASSLRRGGQGFFYGYTF.

The CDR3 sequence: CAISLTGDNEQFF. Written as DNA, the CDR3 is TGTGCCATCAGTTTAACAGGGGACAATGAGCAGTTCTTC. The chain couples TRBV10-3 to TRBJ2-1; 7 bases line up with TRBD1. This CDR3 spans 13 amino acids. Losses at the gene ends were 5 bases for V and 5 bases for J; bases not matched to a gene: 3. The germline gives CDR1 ENHRY, CDR2 SYGVKD.

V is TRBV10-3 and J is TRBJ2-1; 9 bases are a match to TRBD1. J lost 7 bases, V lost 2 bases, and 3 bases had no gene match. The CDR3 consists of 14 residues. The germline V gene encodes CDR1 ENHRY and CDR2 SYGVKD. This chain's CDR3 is CAISEDRGGNEQFF. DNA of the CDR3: TGTGCCATCAGTGAGGACAGGGGGGGAAATGAGCAGTTCTTC.

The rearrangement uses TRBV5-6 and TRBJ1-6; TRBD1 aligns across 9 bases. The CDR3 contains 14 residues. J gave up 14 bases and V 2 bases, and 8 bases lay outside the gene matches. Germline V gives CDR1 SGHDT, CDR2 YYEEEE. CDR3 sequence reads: CASSFGQGIGALHF. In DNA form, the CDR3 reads TGTGCCAGCAGCTTTGGACAGGGGATAGGCGCCCTCCACTTT.